This T cell receptor (beta chain) was observed in a study of control samples from healthy donors and cancer patients. Germline values: CDR1 LGHDT, CDR2 YNNKEL (reference sequence). Trimming pared 1 base from V and 1 base from J, leaving 7 bases between. The CDR3 runs 14 residues. The assay was immunoSEQ multiplex PCR, and TCRdb's table has in-frame clones only and misses some. The sample has fewer than 200,000 clones; approximately 95% are singletons. The chain uses TRBV3-1 (or the pseudogene TRBV3-2) and TRBJ1-1; D gene ambiguous. Input material: blood. This TCR was recovered from a young man in good health. The DNA for the CDR3 is TGTGCCAGCAGCCAAGGATGGGGGAACACTGAAGCTTTCTTT. The encoded protein is CASSQGWGNTEAFF.